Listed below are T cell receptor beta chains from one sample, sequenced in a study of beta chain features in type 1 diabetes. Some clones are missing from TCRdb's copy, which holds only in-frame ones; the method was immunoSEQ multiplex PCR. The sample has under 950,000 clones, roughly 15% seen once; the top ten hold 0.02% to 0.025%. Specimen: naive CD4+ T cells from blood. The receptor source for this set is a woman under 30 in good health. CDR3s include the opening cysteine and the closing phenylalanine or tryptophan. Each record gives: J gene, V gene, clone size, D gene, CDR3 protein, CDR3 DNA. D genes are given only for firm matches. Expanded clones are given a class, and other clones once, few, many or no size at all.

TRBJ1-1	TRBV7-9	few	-	CASSQEGDTEAFF	TGTGCCAGCAGCCAGGAGGGGGACACTGAAGCTTTCTTT
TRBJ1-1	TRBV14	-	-	CASADPTLNTEAFF	TGTGCCAGCGCCGACCCAACTTTGAACACTGAAGCTTTCTTT
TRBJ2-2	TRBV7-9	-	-	CASSLLEYTGELFF	TGTGCCAGCAGCTTACTCGAGTACACCGGGGAGCTGTTTTTT
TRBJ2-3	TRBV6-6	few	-	CASSYTTSTDTQYF	TGTGCCAGCAGTTACACAACTAGCACAGATACGCAGTATTTT
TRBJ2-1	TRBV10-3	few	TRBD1	CAIRPGQEYNEQFF	TGTGCCATCAGGCCGGGACAGGAGTACAATGAGCAGTTCTTC
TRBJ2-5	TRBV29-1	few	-	CSVFDSQETQYF	TGCAGCGTTTTTGACAGCCAAGAGACCCAGTACTTC
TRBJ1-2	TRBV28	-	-	CASANPGRAYGYTF	TGTGCCAGCGCTAATCCCGGCCGAGCCTATGGCTACACCTTC
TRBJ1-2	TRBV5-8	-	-	CASSSPPGVYGYTF	TGTGCCAGCAGCTCCCCCCCAGGAGTTTATGGCTACACCTTC
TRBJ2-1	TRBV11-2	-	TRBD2	CASSRRGLADNEQFF	TGTGCCAGCAGCCGACGGGGACTAGCGGACAATGAGCAGTTCTTC
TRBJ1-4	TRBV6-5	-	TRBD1	CASSYSGTAEYEKLFF	TGTGCCAGCAGTTACTCAGGGACAGCGGAATACGAAAAACTGTTTTTT
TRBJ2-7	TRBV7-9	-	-	CASSFWGEQYF	TGTGCCAGCAGCTTTTGGGGCGAGCAGTACTTC
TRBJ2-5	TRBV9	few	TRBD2	CASSVVPSGSRETQYF	TGTGCCAGCAGCGTAGTGCCTAGCGGGAGCAGAGAGACCCAGTACTTC
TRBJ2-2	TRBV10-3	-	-	CAISERFTGELFF	TGTGCCATCAGTGAGAGGTTTACCGGGGAGCTGTTTTTT
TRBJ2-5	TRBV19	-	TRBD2	CASSYWREGLETQYF	TGTGCCAGTAGTTACTGGCGGGAGGGCCTGGAGACCCAGTACTTC
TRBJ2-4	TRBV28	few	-	CASSDVSSNIQYF	TGTGCCAGCAGCGACGTGAGTTCCAACATTCAGTACTTC
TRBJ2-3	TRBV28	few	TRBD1	CASSLGSGTGVGRLGTQYF	TGTGCCAGCAGTTTAGGTTCCGGGACAGGGGTTGGACGACTAGGTACGCAGTATTTT
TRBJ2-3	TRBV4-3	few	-	CASSQDHGSGSTDTQYF	TGCGCCAGCAGCCAAGATCACGGTAGCGGAAGCACAGATACGCAGTATTTT
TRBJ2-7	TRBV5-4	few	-	CASSSRTFPYEQYF	TGTGCCAGCAGTTCTCGGACTTTCCCCTACGAGCAGTACTTC
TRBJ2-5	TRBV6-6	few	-	CASSYSRETQYF	TGTGCCAGCAGTTACTCTAGGGAGACCCAGTACTTC
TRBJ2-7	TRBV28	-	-	CASGLPENYEQYF	TGTGCCAGCGGACTCCCGGAGAACTACGAGCAGTACTTC
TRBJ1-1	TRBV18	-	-	CASSPVMNTEAFF	TGTGCCAGCTCACCAGTCATGAACACTGAAGCTTTCTTT
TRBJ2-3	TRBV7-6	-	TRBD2	CASSTGLAGGGTDTQYF	TGTGCCAGCAGCACGGGACTAGCGGGAGGGGGCACAGATACGCAGTATTTT
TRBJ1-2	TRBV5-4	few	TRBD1	CASIDTAGGLGGYTF	TGTGCCAGCATCGACACAGCAGGGGGACTCGGTGGCTACACCTTC
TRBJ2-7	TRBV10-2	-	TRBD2	CASSVPPGLAGPYRDEQYF	TGCGCCAGCAGTGTTCCCCCCGGACTAGCGGGTCCCTACCGGGACGAGCAGTACTTC
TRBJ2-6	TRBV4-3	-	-	CASSQGGRGSSGANVLTF	TGCGCCAGCAGCCAAGGGGGACGGGGGAGCTCTGGGGCCAACGTCCTGACTTTC
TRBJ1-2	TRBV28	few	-	CASSPDRNYGYTF	TGTGCCAGCAGCCCCGACAGGAACTATGGCTACACCTTC
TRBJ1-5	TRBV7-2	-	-	CASSFGDQPQHF	TGTGCCAGCAGCTTCGGGGATCAGCCCCAGCATTTT
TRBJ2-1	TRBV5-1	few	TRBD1	CASSRDRDRDNNEQFF	TGCGCCAGCAGCAGAGACCGGGACAGGGATAACAATGAGCAGTTCTTC
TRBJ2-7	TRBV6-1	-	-	CASRYREVDAYEQYF	TGTGCCAGCAGGTACAGGGAGGTAGACGCCTACGAGCAGTACTTC
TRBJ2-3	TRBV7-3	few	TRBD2	CASSPNSGRAGTQYF	TGTGCCAGCAGCCCGAATAGCGGGAGGGCGGGTACGCAGTATTTT
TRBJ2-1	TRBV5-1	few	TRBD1	CASSYRDREGDRQFF	TGCGCCAGCAGCTACCGGGACAGGGAGGGGGACCGACAGTTCTTC
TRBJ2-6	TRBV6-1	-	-	CASRVTGYGANVLTF	TGTGCCAGCAGAGTAACAGGGTATGGGGCCAACGTCCTGACTTTC
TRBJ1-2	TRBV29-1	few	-	CSTGQGKDYGYTF	TGCAGCACAGGCCAGGGAAAGGACTATGGCTACACCTTC
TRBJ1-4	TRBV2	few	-	CASRYSGEKLFF	TGTGCCAGCAGGTACTCCGGGGAAAAACTGTTTTTT
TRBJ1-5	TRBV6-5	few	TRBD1	CASSYLGQFQPQHF	TGTGCCAGCAGTTACTTGGGACAGTTTCAGCCCCAGCATTTT
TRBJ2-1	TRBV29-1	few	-	CSVSGTGLYNEQFF	TGCAGCGTGTCCGGGACTGGACTCTACAATGAGCAGTTCTTC
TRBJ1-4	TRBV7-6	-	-	CASSLRAPLTRNEKLFF	TGTGCCAGCAGCTTAAGGGCCCCACTGACCCGGAATGAAAAACTGTTTTTT
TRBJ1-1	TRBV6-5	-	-	CASSWTLRGEAFF	TGTGCCAGCAGTTGGACGCTCAGGGGAGAAGCTTTCTTT
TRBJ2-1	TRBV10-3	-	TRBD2	CAISVSSGRARVGDEQFF	TGTGCCATCAGTGTATCTAGCGGGAGGGCCCGGGTAGGCGATGAGCAGTTCTTC
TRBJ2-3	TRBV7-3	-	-	CASSELVTQYF	TGTGCCAGCAGCGAGCTTGTTACGCAGTATTTT
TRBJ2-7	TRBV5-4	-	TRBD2	CASSPSGTHYEQYF	TGTGCCAGCAGCCCGAGCGGGACTCATTACGAGCAGTACTTC
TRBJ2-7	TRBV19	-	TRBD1	CASSEVGGYYEQYF	TGTGCCAGTAGTGAGGTAGGGGGCTACTACGAGCAGTACTTC
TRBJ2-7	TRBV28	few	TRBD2	CASSSGTRGGEQYF	TGTGCCAGCAGTTCCGGGACTAGGGGGGGCGAGCAGTACTTC
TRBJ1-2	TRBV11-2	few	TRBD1	CASSLVRGPYGYTF	TGTGCCAGCAGCTTAGTCAGGGGGCCCTATGGCTACACCTTC
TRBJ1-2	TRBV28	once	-	CASSLSGTGLDYGYTF	TGTGCCAGCAGTTTATCGGGTACAGGGCTAGACTATGGCTACACCTTC
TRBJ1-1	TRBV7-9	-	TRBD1	CASSRAGGTEAFF	TGTGCCAGCAGCCGAGCAGGGGGTACTGAAGCTTTCTTT
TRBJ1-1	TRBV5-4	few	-	CASTPPDSVVEAFF	TGTGCCAGCACCCCCCCGGACAGCGTAGTCGAAGCTTTCTTT
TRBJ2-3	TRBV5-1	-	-	CASRKRQYTDTQYF	TGCGCCAGCCGAAAAAGACAGTACACAGATACGCAGTATTTT
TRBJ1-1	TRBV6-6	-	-	CASSYWQGNTEAFF	TGTGCCAGCAGTTACTGGCAGGGGAATACTGAAGCTTTCTTT
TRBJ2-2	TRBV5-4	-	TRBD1	CASTLQTGDTGELFF	TGTGCCAGCACCCTACAGACAGGGGACACCGGGGAGCTGTTTTTT
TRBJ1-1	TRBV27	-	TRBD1	CASSLIGQGHTEAFF	TGTGCCAGCAGCCTCATCGGACAGGGCCACACTGAAGCTTTCTTT
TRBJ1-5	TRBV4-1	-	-	CASSQARDQPQHF	TGCGCCAGCAGCCAAGCCAGGGATCAGCCCCAGCATTTT
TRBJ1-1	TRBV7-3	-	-	CASSLTGGDTEAFF	TGTGCCAGCAGCTTAACCGGAGGGGACACTGAAGCTTTCTTT